These T cell receptor beta chains were read from a single sample in a study of blood T cell repertoires in COVID-19. Data came from immunoSEQ multiplex PCR; TCRdb stores just in-frame clones and leaves some out. The sample carries around 330,000 clones, around 91% recorded once. Sample: PBMCs or T cells enriched from blood (not recorded which). Source of these receptors: a woman in her forties who had recovered from COVID-19. Each CDR3 is given with its conserved first and last residue. The order of the fields is V gene, clone size, D gene, J gene, CDR3 protein, CDR3 DNA. A D gene is named only where the DNA matches it firmly. Only part of the rows carry a size: once, few, many, or a class if the clone is expanded.

TRBV7-3	.	.	TRBJ2-5	CASSLSLQETQYF	TGTGCCAGCAGCTTAAGCCTACAAGAGACCCAGTACTTC
TRBV5-1	.	TRBD1	TRBJ2-2	CASSGGQENTGELFF	TGCGCCAGCAGCGGGGGACAGGAGAACACCGGGGAGCTGTTTTTT
TRBV6-2/TRBV6-3	.	.	TRBJ2-1	CASSRVRERNEQFF	TGTGCCAGCAGCAGGGTTAGGGAGCGCAATGAGCAGTTCTTC
TRBV30	.	.	TRBJ2-3	CAWSTASASRTDTQYF	TGTGCCTGGAGTACCGCTAGCGCTTCCAGGACAGATACGCAGTATTTT
TRBV29-1	.	TRBD1	TRBJ1-2	CSGSGTGINGYTF	TGCAGCGGATCCGGGACAGGGATAAATGGCTACACCTTC
TRBV29-1	.	.	TRBJ2-7	CSVARGSSYEQYF	TGCAGCGTTGCCCGGGGAAGCTCCTACGAGCAGTACTTC
TRBV7-8	.	TRBD1	TRBJ1-5	CASSVTGGRGIGQPQHF	TGTGCCAGCAGCGTGACAGGGGGAAGGGGTATTGGTCAGCCCCAGCATTTT
TRBV3-1/TRBV3-2	.	TRBD2	TRBJ2-2	CASSQNGGAGELFF	TGTGCCAGCAGCCAGAACGGGGGGGCCGGGGAGCTGTTTTTT
TRBV29-1	.	.	TRBJ2-7	CSVPRVYEQYF	TGCAGCGTCCCGAGGGTCTACGAGCAGTACTTC
TRBV27	.	.	TRBJ2-3	CAPWDKDTQYF	TGTGCCCCCTGGGACAAGGATACGCAGTATTTT
TRBV3-1/TRBV3-2	.	TRBD1	TRBJ1-1	CASSQADRGGTEAFF	TGTGCCAGCAGCCAAGCCGACAGGGGCGGCACTGAAGCTTTCTTT
TRBV19	.	TRBD1	TRBJ2-3	CASEGTGGTTQYF	TGTGCCAGCGAAGGGACAGGCGGCACGACGCAGTATTTT
TRBV4-3	.	.	TRBJ2-3	CASSQEVPGVTDTQYF	TGCGCCAGCAGCCAAGAAGTCCCCGGGGTCACAGATACGCAGTATTTT
TRBV29-1	.	TRBD2	TRBJ2-3	CSVAGLAGGQSDTQYF	TGCAGCGTGGCCGGACTAGCGGGGGGGCAGTCAGATACGCAGTATTTT
TRBV15	few	TRBD1	TRBJ2-2	CATSKDRGRGELFF	TGTGCCACCAGCAAGGACAGGGGGCGCGGGGAGCTGTTTTTT
TRBV7-3	.	.	TRBJ1-1	CASSLLGQNTEAFF	TGTGCCAGCAGCTTATTGGGACAGAACACTGAAGCTTTCTTT
TRBV7-2	.	TRBD1	TRBJ2-1	CASSRTGTRRENNEQFF	TGTGCCAGCAGCCGGACAGGGACAAGAAGGGAAAACAATGAGCAGTTCTTC
TRBV7-2	.	TRBD1	TRBJ1-6	CASSLATGRYNSPLHF	TGTGCCAGCAGCTTGGCGACAGGGCGTTATAATTCACCCCTCCACTTT
TRBV13	.	TRBD2	TRBJ2-1	CASSPDSGTSGRNEQFF	TGTGCCAGCAGCCCTGATTCCGGGACTAGCGGGAGAAATGAGCAGTTCTTC
TRBV2	few	TRBD1	TRBJ1-2	CASWPGTGVHYGYTF	TGTGCCAGTTGGCCCGGGACAGGGGTTCACTATGGCTACACCTTC
TRBV28	.	TRBD1	TRBJ2-7	CASSPTGDIDYEQYF	TGTGCCAGCAGTCCAACAGGGGATATAGACTACGAGCAGTACTTC
TRBV24-1	.	TRBD1	TRBJ2-7	CATSETGGSGYEQYF	TGTGCCACCAGTGAGACAGGGGGTTCTGGCTACGAGCAGTACTTC